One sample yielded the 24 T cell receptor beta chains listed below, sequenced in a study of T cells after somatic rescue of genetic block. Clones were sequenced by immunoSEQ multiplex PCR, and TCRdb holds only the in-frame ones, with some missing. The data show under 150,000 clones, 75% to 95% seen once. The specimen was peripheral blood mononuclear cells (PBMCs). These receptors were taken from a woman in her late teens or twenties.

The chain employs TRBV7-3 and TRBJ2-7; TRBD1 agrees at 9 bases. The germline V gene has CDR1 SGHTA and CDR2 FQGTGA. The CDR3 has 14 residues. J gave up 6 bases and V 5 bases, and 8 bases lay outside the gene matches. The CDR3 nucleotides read TGTGCCAGCAGCCAAGGGACAGGGTTCGGCGAGCAGTACTTC. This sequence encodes CASSQGTGFGEQYF.

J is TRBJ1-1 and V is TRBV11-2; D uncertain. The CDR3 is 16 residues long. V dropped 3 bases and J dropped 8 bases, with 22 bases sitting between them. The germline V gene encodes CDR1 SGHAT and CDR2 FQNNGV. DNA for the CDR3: TGTGCCAGCAGCTTCAATAGTGGGATGGTCGTGGACGAAGCTTTCTTT. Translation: CASSFNSGMVVDEAFF.

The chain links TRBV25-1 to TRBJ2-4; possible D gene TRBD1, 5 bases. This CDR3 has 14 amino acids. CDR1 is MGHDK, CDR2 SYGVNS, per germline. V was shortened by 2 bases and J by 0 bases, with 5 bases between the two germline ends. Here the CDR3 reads CASSETGAKNIQYF. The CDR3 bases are TGTGCCAGCAGTGAAACAGGAGCCAAAAACATTCAGTACTTC.

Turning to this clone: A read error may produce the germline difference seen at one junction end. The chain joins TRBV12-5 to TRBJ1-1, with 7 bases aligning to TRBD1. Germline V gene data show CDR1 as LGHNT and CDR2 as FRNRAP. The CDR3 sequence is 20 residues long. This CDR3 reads CASGLTGMKGRGWEGTETFF. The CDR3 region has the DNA TGTGCTAGTGGGTTGACAGGGATGAAGGGCCGCGGGTGGGAAGGCACTGAAACTTTCTTT.

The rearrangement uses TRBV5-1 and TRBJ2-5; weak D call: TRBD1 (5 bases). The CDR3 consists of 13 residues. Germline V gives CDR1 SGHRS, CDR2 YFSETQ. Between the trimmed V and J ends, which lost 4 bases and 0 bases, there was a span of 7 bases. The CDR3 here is CASSTDNQETQYF. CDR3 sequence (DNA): TGCGCCAGCAGCACGGACAACCAAGAGACCCAGTACTTC.

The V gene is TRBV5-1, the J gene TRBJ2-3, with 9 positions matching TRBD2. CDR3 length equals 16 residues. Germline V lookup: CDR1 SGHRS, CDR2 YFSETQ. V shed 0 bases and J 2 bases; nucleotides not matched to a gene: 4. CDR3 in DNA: TGCGCCAGCAGCTTGGTGGCGGGGGGGACCACAGATACGCAGTATTTT. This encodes CASSLVAGGTTDTQYF.

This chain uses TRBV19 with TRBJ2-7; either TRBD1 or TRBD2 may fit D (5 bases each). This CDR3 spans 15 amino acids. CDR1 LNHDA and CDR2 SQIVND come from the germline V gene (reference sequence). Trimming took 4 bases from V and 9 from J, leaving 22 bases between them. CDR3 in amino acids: CASSNSPGDVSGQYF. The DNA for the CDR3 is TGTGCCAGTAGTAATTCTCCCGGGGACGTTTCGGGGCAGTACTTC.

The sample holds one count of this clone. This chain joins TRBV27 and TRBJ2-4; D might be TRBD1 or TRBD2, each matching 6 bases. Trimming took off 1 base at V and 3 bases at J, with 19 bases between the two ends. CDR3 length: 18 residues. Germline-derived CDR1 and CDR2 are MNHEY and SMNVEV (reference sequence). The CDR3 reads CASSLFTGASSSKNIQYF. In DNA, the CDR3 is TGTGCCAGCAGTTTATTTACGGGGGCGTCTTCTAGCAAAAACATTCAGTACTTC.

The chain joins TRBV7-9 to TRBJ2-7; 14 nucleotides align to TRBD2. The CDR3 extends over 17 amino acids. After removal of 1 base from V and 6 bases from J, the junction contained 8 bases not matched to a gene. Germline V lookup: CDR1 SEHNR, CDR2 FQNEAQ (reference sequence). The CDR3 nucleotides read TGTGCCAGCAGCTTAGTGACTAGCGGGGGGGCCTGGGCCGAGCAGTACTTC. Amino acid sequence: CASSLVTSGGAWAEQYF.

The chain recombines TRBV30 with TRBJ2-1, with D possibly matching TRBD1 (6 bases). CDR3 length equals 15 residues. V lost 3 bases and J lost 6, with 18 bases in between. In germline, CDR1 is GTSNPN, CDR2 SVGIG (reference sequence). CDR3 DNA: TGTGCCTGGAGCTTGGGGGCCGCAAGGTCCAATGAGCAGTTCTTC. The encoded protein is CAWSLGAARSNEQFF. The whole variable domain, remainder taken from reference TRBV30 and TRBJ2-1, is SQTIHQWPATLVQPVGSPLSLECTVEGTSNPNLYWYRQAAGRGLQLLFYSVGIGQISSEVPQNLSASRPQDRQFILSSKKLLLSDSGFYLCAWSLGAARSNEQFFGPGTRLTVL.

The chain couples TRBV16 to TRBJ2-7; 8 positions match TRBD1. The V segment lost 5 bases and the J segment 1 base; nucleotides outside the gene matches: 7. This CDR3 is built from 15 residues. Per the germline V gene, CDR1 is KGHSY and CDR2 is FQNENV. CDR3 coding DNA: TGTGCCAGCAGCAACAGGGGGACTTATTCCTACGAGCAGTACTTC. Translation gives CASSNRGTYSYEQYF.

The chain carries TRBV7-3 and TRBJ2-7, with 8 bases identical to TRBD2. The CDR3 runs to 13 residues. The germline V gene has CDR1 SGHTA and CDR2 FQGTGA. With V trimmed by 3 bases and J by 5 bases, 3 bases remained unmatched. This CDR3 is CASSLSGGNEQYF. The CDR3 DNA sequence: TGTGCCAGCAGCTTGAGCGGGGGAAACGAGCAGTACTTC.

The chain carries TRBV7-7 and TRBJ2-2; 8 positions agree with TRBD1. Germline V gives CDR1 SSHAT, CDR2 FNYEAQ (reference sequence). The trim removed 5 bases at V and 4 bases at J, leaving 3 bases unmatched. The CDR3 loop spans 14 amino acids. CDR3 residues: CASSATGGTGELFF. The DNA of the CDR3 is TGTGCCAGCAGCGCTACAGGGGGCACCGGGGAGCTGTTTTTT.

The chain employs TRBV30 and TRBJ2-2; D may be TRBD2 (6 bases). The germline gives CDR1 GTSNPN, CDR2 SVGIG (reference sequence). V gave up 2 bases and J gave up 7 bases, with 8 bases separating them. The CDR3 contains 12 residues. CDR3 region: CAWSLRGGELFF. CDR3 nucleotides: TGTGCCTGGAGTCTGCGGGGCGGGGAGCTGTTTTTT.

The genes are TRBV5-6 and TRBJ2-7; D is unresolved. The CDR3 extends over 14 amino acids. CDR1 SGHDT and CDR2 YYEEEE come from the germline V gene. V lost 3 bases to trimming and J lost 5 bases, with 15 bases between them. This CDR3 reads CASSSPPLEDEQYF. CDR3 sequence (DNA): TGTGCCAGCAGCTCCCCCCCCCTCGAGGACGAGCAGTACTTC.

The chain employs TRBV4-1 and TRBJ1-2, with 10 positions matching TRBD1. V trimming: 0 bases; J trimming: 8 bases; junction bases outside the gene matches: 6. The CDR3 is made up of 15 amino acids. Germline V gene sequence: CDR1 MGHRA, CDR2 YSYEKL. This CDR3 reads CASSQEGTGAFGYTF. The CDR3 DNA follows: TGCGCCAGCAGCCAAGAGGGGACAGGGGCCTTCGGCTACACCTTC.

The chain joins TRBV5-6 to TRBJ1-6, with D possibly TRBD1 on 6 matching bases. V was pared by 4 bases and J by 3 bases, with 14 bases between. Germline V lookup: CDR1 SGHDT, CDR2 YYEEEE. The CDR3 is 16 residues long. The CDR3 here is CASSRADSFYNSPLHF. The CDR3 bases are TGTGCCAGCAGCCGCGCGGACAGTTTCTATAATTCACCCCTCCACTTT.

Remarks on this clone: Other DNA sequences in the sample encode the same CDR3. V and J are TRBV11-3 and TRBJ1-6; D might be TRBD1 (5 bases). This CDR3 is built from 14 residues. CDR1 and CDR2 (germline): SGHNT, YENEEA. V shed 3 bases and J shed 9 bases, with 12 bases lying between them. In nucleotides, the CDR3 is TGTGCCAGCAGCTTCCCGGGAAGGGGTTCACCCCTCCACTTT. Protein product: CASSFPGRGSPLHF.

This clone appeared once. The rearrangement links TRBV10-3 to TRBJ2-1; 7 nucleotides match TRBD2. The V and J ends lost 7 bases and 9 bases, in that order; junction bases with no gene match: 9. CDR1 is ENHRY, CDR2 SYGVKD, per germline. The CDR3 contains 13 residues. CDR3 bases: TGTGCCATCATGGGGCGGGGGAGTGGTGAGCAGTTCTTC. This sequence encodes CAIMGRGSGEQFF.

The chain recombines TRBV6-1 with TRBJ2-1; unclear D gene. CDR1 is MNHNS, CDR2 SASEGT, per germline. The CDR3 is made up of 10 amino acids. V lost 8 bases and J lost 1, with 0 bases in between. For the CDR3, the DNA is TGTGCCAGCTCCTACAATGAGCAGTTCTTC. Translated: CASSYNEQFF.

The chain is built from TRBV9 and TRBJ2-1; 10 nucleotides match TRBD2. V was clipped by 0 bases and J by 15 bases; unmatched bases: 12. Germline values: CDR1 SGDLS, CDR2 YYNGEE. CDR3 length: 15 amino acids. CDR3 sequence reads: CASSVGVTSGDWLFF. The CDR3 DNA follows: TGTGCCAGCAGCGTAGGAGTAACTAGCGGGGACTGGCTGTTCTTC.

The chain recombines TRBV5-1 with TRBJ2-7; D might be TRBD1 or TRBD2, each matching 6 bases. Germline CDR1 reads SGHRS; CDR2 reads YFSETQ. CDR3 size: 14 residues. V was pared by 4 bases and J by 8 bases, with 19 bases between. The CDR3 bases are TGCGCCAGCAGCCCGACTAGGGGGTCTACGAAGCAGTACTTC. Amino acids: CASSPTRGSTKQYF.

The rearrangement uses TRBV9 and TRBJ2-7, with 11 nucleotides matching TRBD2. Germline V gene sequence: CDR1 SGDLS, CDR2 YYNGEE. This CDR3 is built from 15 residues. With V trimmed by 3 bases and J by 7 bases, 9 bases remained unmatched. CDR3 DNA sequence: TGTGCCAGCAGCGCGGGTAGCGGGGGGGCTCGAGAGCAGTACTTC. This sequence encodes CASSAGSGGAREQYF.

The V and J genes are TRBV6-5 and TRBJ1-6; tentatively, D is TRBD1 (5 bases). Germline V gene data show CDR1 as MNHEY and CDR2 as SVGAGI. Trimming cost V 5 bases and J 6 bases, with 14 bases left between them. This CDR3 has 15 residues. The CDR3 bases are TGTGCCAGCAGTACCGAGACAGTTCGTAATTCACCCCTCCACTTT. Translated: CASSTETVRNSPLHF.